This T cell receptor (beta chain) was recovered during a study of graft-versus-host responses after intestinal transplantation. As for the study in general: Once they had received anti-thymocyte globulin induction, all recipients took tacrolimus and steroids for two to three years.

The table lists this clone with a count of one. Its antigen is as yet unknown. Using immunoSEQ multiplex PCR, the repertoire was profiled, and TCRdb retains in-frame clones only, with some absent. The table lists about 24,000 clones, roughly 88% of them singletons, with more than 0.9% in the top ten. Notes on the study in general: After transplant, early declines in HvG clones were associated with peak levels of circulating GvH clones.

V was clipped by 8 bases and J by 0 bases; unmatched bases: 14. The CDR3 is made up of 19 amino acids. Germline V gene sequence: CDR1 SNHLY, CDR2 FYNNEI. The chain has TRBV2 and TRBJ1-3; 12 bases are a match to TRBD1. This sequence was found in a human patient who received an intestinal transplant, so some T cells may come from the graft donor. The sample consisted of PBMCs, taken approximately 450 days after intestinal transplant. The CDR3 nucleotides read TGTGCCAGCCCCGGAACGGGACAGGGGGCTCTCGGCTCTGGAAACACCATATATTTT. This encodes CASPGTGQGALGSGNTIYF.